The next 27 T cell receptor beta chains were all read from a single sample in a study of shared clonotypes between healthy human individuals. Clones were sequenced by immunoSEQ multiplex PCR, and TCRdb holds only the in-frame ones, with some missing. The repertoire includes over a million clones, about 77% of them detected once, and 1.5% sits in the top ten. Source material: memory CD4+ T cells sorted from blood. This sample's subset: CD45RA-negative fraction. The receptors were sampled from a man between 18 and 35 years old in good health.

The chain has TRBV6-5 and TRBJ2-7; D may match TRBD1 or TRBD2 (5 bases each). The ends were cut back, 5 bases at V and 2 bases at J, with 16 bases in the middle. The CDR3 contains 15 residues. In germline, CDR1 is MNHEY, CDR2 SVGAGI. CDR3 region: CASSGDGGKTYEQYF. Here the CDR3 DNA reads TGTGCCAGCAGTGGGGACGGAGGCAAAACCTACGAGCAGTACTTC.

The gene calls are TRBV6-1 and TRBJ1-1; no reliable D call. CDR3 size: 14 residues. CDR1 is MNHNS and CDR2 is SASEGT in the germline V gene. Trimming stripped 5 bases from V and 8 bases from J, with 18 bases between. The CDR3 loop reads CASSPEGLNGEAFF. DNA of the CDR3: TGTGCCAGCAGTCCCGAGGGTTTGAATGGAGAAGCTTTCTTT.

CDR3 sequence (DNA): TGTGCCAGCAGCTTTAGGTCCTACAATGAGCAGTTCTTC. Amino acids: CASSFRSYNEQFF. V usage is TRBV7-9 and J usage is TRBJ2-1, with D uncertain. V was pared by 3 bases and J by 1 base, with 4 bases between. The CDR3 consists of 13 residues. Per the germline V gene, CDR1 is SEHNR and CDR2 is FQNEAQ (reference sequence).

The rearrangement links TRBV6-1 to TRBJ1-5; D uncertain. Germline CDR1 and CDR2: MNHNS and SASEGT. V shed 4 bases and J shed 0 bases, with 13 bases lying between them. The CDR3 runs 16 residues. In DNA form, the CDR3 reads TGTGCCAGCAGTGTAATCGGGTTCAATAGCAATCAGCCCCAGCATTTT. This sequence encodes CASSVIGFNSNQPQHF.

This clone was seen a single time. CDR3 in amino acids: CASSISGYSYEQYF. DNA of the CDR3: TGTGCCAGTAGTATAAGCGGGTACTCCTACGAGCAGTACTTC. The chain combines TRBV19 with TRBJ2-7, with D possibly being TRBD2 (6 bases). The CDR3 sequence is 14 residues long. CDR1 LNHDA and CDR2 SQIVND come from the germline V gene (reference sequence). V was pared by 2 bases and J by 0 bases, with 8 bases between.

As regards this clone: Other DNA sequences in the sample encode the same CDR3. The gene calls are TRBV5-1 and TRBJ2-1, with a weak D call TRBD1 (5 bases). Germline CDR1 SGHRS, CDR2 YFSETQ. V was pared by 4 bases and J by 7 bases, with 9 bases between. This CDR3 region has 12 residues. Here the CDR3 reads CASSTPGNEQFF. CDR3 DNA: TGCGCCAGCAGCACGCCAGGGAATGAGCAGTTCTTC.

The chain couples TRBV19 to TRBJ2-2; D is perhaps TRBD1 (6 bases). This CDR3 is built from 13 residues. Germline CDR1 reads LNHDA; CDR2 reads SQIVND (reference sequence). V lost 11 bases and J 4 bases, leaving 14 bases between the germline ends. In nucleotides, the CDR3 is TGTGCCTCTAAGTGGGGGCTCACCGGGGAGCTGTTTTTT. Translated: CASKWGLTGELFF.

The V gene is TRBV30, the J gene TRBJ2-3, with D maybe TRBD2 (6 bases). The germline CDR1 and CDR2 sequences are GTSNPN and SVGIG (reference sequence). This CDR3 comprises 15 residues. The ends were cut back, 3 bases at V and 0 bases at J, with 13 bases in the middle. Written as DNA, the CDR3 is TGTGCCTGGAGCGGTGGGGCGGGGAGCACAGATACGCAGTATTTT. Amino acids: CAWSGGAGSTDTQYF.

The CDR3 bases are TGTGCCAGCAGCTTAGGGCTCGATCAGCCCCAGCATTTT. This encodes CASSLGLDQPQHF. The chain carries TRBV5-6 and TRBJ1-5; D unclear. CDR1 and CDR2 (germline): SGHDT, YYEEEE. With 2 bases removed from V and 5 bases from J, the gap between germline ends came to 8 bases. This CDR3 has 13 amino acids.

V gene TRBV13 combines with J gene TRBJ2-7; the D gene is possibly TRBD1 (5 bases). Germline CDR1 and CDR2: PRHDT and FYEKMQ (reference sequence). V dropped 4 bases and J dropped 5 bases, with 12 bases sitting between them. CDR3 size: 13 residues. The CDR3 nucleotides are TGTGCCAGCAGCTCAATAAAGGGGAACGAGCAGTACTTC. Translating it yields CASSSIKGNEQYF.

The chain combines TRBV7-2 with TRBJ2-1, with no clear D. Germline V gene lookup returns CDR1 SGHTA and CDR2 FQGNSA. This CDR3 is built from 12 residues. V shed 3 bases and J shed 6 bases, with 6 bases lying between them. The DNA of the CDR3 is TGTGCCAGCAGCTTGGATAGCAATGAGCAGTTCTTC. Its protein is CASSLDSNEQFF.

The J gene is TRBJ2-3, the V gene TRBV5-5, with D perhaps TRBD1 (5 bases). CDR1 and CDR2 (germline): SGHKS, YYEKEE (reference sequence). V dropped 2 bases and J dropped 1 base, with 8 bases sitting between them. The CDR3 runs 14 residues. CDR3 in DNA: TGTGCCAGCAGCTTTCTAGGGGGCACAGATACGCAGTATTTT. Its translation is CASSFLGGTDTQYF.

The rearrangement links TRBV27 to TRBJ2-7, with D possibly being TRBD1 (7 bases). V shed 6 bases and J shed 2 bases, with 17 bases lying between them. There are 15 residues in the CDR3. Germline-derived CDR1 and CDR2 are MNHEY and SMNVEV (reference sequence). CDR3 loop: CASSRGTAYTYEQYF. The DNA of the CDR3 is TGTGCCAGCAGCCGGGGGACAGCTTATACCTACGAGCAGTACTTC.

CDR3 in DNA: TGTGCCTCACGCCGGGGGGGGAATGAAAAACTGTTTTTT. Protein: CASRRGGNEKLFF. V is TRBV30 and J is TRBJ1-4, with D perhaps matching TRBD1 (5 bases). Trimming took off 7 bases at V and 5 bases at J, with 14 bases between the two ends. The CDR3 sequence is 13 residues long. Germline V gene data show CDR1 as GTSNPN and CDR2 as SVGIG (reference sequence).

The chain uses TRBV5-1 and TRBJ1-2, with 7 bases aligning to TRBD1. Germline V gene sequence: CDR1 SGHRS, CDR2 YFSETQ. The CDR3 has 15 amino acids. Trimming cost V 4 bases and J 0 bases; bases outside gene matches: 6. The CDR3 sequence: CASSVSGTANYGYTF. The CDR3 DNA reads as TGCGCCAGCAGCGTTTCCGGGACAGCTAACTATGGCTACACCTTC.

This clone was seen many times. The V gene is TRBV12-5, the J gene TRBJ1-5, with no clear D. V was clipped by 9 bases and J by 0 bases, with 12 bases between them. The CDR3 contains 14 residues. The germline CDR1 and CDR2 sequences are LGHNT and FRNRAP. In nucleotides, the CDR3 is TGTGCTAGCCTTCAGGAGTATAGCAATCAGCCCCAGCATTTT. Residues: CASLQEYSNQPQHF.

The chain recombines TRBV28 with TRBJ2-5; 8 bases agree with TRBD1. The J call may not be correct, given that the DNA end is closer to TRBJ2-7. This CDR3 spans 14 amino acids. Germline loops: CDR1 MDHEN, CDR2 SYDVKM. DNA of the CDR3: TGTGCCAGCGGACCGCTGGACAGGGAGGTCGAGCAGTACTTC. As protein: CASGPLDREVEQYF.

CDR3 residues: CASSVTGGRNEKLFF. The CDR3 DNA reads as TGTGCCAGTAGTGTTACAGGGGGAAGGAATGAAAAACTGTTTTTT. This sequence joins TRBV19 and TRBJ1-4; TRBD1 aligns across 8 bases. From germline, CDR1 is LNHDA and CDR2 SQIVND (reference sequence). Unmatched junction bases numbered 7, after V lost 5 bases and J lost 5 bases. The CDR3 has 15 residues.

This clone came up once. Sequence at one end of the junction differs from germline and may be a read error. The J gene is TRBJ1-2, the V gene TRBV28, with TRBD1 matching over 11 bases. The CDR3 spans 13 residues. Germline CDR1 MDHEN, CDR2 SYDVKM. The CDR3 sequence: CASRPGDRGNGYF. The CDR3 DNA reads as TGTGCCAGCAGACCCGGGGACAGGGGGAATGGATACTTC.

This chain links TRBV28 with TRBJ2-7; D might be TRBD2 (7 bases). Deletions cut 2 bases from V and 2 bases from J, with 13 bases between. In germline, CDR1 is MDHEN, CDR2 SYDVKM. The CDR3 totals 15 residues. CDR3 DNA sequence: TGTGCCAGCAGTTTAGGGCGGGGGCTCCCCTACGAGCAGTACTTC. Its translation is CASSLGRGLPYEQYF.

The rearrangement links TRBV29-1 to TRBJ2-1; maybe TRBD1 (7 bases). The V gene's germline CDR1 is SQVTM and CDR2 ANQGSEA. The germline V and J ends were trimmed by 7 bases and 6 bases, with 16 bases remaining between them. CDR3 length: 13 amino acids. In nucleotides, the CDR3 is TGCAGCGCAGACAGGGTCGGGGGCAATGAGCAGTTCTTC. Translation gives CSADRVGGNEQFF.

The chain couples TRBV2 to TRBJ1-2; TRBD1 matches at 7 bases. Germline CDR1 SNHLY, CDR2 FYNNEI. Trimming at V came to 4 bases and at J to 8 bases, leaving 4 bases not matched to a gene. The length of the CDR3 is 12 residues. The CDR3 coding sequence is TGTGCCAGCAGTGCGGAAGGGGGCGGCTACACCTTC. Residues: CASSAEGGGYTF.

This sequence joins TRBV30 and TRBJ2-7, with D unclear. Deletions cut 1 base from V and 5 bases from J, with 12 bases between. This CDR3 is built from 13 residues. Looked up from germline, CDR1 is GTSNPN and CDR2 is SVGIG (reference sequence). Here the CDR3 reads CAWSAMLGDEQYF. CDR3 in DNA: TGTGCCTGGAGTGCCATGCTAGGAGACGAGCAGTACTTC. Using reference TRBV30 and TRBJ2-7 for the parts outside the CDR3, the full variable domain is SQTIHQWPATLVQPVGSPLSLECTVEGTSNPNLYWYRQAAGRGLQLLFYSVGIGQISSEVPQNLSASRPQDRQFILSSKKLLLSDSGFYLCAWSAMLGDEQYFGPGTRLTVT.

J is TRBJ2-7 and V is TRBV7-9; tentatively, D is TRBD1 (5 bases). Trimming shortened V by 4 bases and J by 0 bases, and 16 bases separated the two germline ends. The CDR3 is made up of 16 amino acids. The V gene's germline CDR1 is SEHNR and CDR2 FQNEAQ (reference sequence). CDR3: CASSSTGKGDSYEQYF. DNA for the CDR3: TGTGCCAGCAGCTCGACGGGCAAAGGGGACTCCTACGAGCAGTACTTC.

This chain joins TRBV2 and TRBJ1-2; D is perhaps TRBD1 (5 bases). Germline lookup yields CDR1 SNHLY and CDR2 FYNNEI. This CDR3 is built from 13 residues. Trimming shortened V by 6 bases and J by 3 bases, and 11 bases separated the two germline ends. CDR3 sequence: CASRDTDHYGYTF. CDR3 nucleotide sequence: TGTGCCAGCAGGGACACAGACCACTATGGCTACACCTTC. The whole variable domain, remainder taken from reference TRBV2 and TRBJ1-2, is EPEVTQTPSHQVTQMGQEVILRCVPISNHLYFYWYRQILGQKVEFLVSFYNNEISEKSEIFDDQFSVERPDGSNFTLKIRSTKLEDSAMYFCASRDTDHYGYTFGSGTRLTVV.

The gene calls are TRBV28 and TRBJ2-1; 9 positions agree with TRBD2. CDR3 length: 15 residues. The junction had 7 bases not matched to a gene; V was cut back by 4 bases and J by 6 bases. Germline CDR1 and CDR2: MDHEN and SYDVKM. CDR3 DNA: TGTGCCAGCAGTTGGCGGGGGGGCAGTTTCAATGAGCAGTTCTTC. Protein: CASSWRGGSFNEQFF.

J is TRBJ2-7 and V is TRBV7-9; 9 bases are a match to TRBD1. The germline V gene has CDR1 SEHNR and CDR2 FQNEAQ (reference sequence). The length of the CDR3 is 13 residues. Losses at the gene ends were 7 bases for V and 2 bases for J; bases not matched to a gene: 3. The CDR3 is CASKGTGPYEQYF. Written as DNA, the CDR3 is TGTGCCAGCAAGGGGACAGGGCCCTACGAGCAGTACTTC.